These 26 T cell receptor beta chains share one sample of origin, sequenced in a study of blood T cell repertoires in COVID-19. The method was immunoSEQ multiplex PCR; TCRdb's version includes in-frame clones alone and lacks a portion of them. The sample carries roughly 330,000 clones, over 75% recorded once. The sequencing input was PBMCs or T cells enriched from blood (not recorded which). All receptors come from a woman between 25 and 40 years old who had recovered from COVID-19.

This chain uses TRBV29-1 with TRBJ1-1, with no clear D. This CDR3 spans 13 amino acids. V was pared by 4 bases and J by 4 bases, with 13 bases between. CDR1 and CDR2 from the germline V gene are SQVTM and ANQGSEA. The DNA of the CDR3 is TGCAGCGTTGGGGAGGAGGAAGCCACTGAAGCTTTCTTT. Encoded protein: CSVGEEEATEAFF.

The chain's CDR3 is CASSSPGQGNTIYF. The CDR3 DNA follows: TGTGCCAGCAGCTCTCCGGGACAGGGAAACACCATATATTTT. J is TRBJ1-3 and V is TRBV7-2; 7 nucleotides match TRBD1. CDR1 is SGHTA, CDR2 FQGNSA, per germline. V shed 4 bases, J shed 4 bases, and the junction held 4 bases outside the gene matches. This CDR3 is built from 14 residues.

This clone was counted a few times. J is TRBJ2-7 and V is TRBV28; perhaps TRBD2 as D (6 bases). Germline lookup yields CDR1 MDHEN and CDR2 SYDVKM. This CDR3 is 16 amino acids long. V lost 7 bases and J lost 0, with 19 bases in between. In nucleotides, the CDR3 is TGTGCCAGCAATCTAAATGTCCTCGGGGGCTCCTACGAGCAGTACTTC. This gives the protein CASNLNVLGGSYEQYF.

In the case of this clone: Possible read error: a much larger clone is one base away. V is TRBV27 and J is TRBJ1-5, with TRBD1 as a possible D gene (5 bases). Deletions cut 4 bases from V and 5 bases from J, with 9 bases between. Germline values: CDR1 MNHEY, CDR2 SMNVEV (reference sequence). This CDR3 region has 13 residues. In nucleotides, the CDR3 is TGTGCCAGCAGTTCAGGGTTCGATCAGCCCCAGCATTTT. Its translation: CASSSGFDQPQHF.

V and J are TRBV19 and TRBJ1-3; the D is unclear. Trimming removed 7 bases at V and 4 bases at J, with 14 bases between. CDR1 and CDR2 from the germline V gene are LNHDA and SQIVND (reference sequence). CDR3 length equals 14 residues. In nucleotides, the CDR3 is TGTGCCAGTACGAAAACAGTTCTAGGAAACACCATATATTTT. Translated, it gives CASTKTVLGNTIYF. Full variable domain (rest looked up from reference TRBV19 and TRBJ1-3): DGGITQSPKYLFRKEGQNVTLSCEQNLNHDAMYWYRQDPGQGLRLIYYSQIVNDFQKGDIAEGYSVSREKKESFPLTVTSAQKNPTAFYLCASTKTVLGNTIYFGEGSWLTVV.

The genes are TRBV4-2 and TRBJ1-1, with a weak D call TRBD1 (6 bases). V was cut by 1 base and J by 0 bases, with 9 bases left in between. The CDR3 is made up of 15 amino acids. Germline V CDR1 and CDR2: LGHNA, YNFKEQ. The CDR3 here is CASSQVGQMNTEAFF. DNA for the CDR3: TGTGCCAGCAGCCAAGTTGGACAGATGAACACTGAAGCTTTCTTT.

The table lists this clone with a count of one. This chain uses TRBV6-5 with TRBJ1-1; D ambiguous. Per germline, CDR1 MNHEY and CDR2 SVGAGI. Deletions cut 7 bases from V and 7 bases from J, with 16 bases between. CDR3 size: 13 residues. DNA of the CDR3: TGTGCCAGCACCCAAGGGAGACACTTTGAAGCTTTCTTT. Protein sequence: CASTQGRHFEAFF.

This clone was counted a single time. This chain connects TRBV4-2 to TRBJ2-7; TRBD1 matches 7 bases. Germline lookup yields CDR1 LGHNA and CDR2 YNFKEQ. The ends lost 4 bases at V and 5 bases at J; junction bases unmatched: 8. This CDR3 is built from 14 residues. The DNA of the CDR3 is TGTGCCAGCAGCCCCGGTAGGGGGCTCCACGAGCAGTACTTC. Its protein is CASSPGRGLHEQYF.

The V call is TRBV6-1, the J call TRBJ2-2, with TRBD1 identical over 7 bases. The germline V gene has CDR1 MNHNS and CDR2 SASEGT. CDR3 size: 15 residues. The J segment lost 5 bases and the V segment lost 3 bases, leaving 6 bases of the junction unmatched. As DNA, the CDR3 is TGTGCCAGCAGTGACCACAGGGGTAGAACCGGGGAGCTGTTTTTT. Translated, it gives CASSDHRGRTGELFF.

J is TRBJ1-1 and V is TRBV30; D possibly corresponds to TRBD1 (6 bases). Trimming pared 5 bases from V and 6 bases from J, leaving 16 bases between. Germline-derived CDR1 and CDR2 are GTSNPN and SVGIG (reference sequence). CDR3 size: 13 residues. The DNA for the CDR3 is TGTGCCTGGCTCGCAGGGGCCAACCCTGAAGCTTTCTTT. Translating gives CAWLAGANPEAFF.

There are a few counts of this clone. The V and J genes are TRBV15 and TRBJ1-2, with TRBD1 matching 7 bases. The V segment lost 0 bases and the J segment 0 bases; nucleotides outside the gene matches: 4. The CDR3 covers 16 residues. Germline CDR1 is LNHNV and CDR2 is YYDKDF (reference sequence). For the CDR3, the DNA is TGTGCCACCAGCAGAGATCGACAGGGCCCTAACTATGGCTACACCTTC. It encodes CATSRDRQGPNYGYTF. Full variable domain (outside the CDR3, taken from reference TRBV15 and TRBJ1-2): DAMVIQNPRYQVTQFGKPVTLSCSQTLNHNVMYWYQQKSSQAPKLLFHYYDKDFNNEADTPDNFQSRRPNTSFCFLDIRSPGLGDTAMYLCATSRDRQGPNYGYTFGSGTRLTVV.

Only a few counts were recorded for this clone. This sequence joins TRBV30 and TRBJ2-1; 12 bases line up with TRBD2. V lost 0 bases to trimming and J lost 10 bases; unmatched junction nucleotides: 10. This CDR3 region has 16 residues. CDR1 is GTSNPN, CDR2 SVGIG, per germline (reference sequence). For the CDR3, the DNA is TGTGCCTGGAGTGTATCGCCTAGCGGGGGGGCGCGAGAGCAGTTCTTC. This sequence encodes CAWSVSPSGGAREQFF.

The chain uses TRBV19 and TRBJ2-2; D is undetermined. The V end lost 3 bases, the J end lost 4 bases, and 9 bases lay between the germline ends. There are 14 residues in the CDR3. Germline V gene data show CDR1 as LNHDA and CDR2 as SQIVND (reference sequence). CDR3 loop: CASSIGRSTGELFF. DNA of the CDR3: TGTGCCAGTAGTATTGGAAGGAGCACCGGGGAGCTGTTTTTT.

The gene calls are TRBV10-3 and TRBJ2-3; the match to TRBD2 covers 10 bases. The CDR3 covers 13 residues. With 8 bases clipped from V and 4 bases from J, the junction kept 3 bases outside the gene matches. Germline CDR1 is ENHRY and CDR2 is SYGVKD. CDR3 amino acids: CAILAGGSDTQYF. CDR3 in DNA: TGTGCCATCTTAGCGGGGGGCTCAGATACGCAGTATTTT.

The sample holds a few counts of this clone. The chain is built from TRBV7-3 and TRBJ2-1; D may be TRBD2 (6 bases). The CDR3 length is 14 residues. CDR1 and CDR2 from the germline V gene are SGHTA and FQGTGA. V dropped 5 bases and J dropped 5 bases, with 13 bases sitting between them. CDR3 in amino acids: CASSMPGDHNEQFF. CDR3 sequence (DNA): TGTGCCAGCAGCATGCCGGGGGATCACAATGAGCAGTTCTTC. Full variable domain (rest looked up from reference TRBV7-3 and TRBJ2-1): GAGVSQTPSNKVTEKGKYVELRCDPISGHTALYWYRQSLGQGPEFLIYFQGTGAADDSGLPNDRFFAVRPEGSVSTLKIQRTERGDSAVYLCASSMPGDHNEQFFGPGTRLTVL.

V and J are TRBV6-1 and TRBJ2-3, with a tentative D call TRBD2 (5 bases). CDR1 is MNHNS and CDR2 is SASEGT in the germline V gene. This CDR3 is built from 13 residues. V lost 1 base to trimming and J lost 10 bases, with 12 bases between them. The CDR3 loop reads CASSEEKDSSQYF. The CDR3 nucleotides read TGTGCCAGCAGTGAAGAGAAGGACTCCTCGCAGTATTTT.

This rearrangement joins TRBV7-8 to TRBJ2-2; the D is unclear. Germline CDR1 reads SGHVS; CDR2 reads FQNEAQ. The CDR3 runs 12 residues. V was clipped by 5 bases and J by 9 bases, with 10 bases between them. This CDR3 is CASSLDWWELFF. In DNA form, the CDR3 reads TGTGCCAGCAGCCTCGACTGGTGGGAGCTGTTTTTT.

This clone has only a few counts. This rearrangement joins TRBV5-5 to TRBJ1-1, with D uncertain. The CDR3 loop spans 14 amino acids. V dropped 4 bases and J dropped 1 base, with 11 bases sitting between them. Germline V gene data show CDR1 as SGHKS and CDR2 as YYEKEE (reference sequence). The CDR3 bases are TGTGCCAGCAGCCTCAGGAGGGCGAACACTGAAGCTTTCTTT. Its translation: CASSLRRANTEAFF.

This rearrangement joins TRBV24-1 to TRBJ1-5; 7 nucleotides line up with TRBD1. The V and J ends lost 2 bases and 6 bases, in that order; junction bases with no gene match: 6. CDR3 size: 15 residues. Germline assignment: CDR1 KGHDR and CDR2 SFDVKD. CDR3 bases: TGTGCCACCAGTGATTCACGACAGGGAGGTCAGCCCCAGCATTTT. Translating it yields CATSDSRQGGQPQHF.

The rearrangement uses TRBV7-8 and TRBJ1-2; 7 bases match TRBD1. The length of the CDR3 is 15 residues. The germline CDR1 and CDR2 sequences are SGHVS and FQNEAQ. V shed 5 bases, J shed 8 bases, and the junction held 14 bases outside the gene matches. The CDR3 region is CASSPGQLGIEGYTF. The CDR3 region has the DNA TGTGCCAGCAGCCCGGGACAGTTGGGAATAGAGGGCTACACCTTC.

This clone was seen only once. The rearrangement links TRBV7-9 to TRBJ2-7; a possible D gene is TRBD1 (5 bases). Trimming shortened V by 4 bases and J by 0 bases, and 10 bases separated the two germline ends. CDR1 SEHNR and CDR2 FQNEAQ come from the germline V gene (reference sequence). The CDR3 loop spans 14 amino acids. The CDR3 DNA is TGTGCCAGCAGCTCAGGGATCCTCTCCTACGAGCAGTACTTC. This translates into CASSSGILSYEQYF.

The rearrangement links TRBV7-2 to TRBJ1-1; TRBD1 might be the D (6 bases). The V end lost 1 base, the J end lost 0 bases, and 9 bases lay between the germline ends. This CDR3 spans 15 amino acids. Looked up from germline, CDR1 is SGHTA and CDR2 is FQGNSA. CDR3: CASSLVGQMNTEAFF. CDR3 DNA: TGTGCCAGCAGCTTAGTAGGACAGATGAACACTGAAGCTTTCTTT.

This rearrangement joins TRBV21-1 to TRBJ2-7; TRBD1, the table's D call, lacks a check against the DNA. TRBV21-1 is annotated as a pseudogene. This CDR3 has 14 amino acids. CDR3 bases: TGTGCCAGCAGCAAAGCAGGGGGCGGGGACGAGCAGTACTTC. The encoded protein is CASSKAGGGDEQYF.

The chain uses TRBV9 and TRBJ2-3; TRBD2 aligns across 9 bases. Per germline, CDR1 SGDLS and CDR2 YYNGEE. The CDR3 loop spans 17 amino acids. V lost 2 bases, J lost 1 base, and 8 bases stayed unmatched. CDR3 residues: CASSVWGIAGGTDTQYF. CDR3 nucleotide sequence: TGTGCCAGCAGCGTGTGGGGAATAGCGGGGGGCACAGATACGCAGTATTTT.

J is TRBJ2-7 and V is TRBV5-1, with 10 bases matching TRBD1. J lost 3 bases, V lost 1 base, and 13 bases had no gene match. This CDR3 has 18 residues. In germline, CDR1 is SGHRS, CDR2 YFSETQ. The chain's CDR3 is CASSLPEDRGRRVYEQYF. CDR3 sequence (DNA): TGCGCCAGCAGCTTGCCCGAAGACAGGGGGCGTAGGGTCTACGAGCAGTACTTC.

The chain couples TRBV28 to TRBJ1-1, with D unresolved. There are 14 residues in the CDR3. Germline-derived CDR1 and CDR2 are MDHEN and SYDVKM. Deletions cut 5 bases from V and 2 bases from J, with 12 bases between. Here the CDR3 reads CASSTQTGNTEAFF. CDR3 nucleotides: TGTGCCAGCAGTACACAGACGGGAAACACTGAAGCTTTCTTT.